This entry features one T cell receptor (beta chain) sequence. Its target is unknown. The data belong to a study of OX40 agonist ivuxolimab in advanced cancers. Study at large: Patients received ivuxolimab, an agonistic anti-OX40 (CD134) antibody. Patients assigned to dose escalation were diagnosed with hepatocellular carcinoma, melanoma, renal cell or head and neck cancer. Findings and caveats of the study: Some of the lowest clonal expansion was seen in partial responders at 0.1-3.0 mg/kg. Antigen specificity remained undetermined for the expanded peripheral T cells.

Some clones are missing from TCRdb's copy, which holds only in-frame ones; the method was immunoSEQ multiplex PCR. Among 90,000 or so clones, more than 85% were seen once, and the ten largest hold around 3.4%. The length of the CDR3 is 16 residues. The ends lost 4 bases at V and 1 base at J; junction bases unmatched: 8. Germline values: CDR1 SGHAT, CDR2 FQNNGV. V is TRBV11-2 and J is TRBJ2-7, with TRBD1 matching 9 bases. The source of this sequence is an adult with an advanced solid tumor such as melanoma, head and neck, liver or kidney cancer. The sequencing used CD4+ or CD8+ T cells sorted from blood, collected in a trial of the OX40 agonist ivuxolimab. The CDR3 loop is CASSSVRDRVSYEQYF. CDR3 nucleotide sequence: TGTGCCAGCAGCTCTGTCCGGGACAGGGTATCCTACGAGCAGTACTTC.